Below, one TCR beta chain is given with its context. This sample is drawn from a study of blood T cell repertoires in COVID-19. Looking at the study overall: Samples taken during acute and convalescent COVID-19 were collected in the United States, Italy and Spain. PBMCs, B-cell-depleted T cells, or T cells provided the cDNA or gDNA that made up the material.

Per the original methods: Amplification with reference gene primers provided the estimates of nucleated cell counts. The assay was immunoSEQ multiplex PCR, and TCRdb's table has in-frame clones only and misses some. The V and J calls and the clone size are those of that table, but D and trimming were determined from the DNA. The sample shows around 100,000 clones, about 85% of them seen only once. CDR1 and CDR2 from the germline V gene are SGHRS and YFSETQ. Trimming removed 3 bases at V and 8 bases at J, with 9 bases between. CDR3 length: 13 residues. V usage is TRBV5-1 and J usage is TRBJ1-6, with D perhaps TRBD1 (5 bases). This clonotype originated in a man in his forties with acute or convalescent COVID-19. Source material: peripheral blood. Here the CDR3 reads CASSSRGDSPLHF. CDR3 nucleotides: TGCGCCAGCAGCTCGCGGGGGGATTCACCCCTCCACTTT.